This TCR beta chain was recorded in a study of blood T cell repertoires in COVID-19. This CDR3 region has 14 residues. Germline loops: CDR1 MRHNA, CDR2 SNTAGT. The germline V and J ends were trimmed by 9 bases and 2 bases, with 14 bases remaining between them. The method was immunoSEQ multiplex PCR; TCRdb's version includes in-frame clones alone and lacks a portion of them. The sample contains tens of thousands of clones, 91% of which appear only once. J is TRBJ1-3 and V is TRBV6-4, with D unclear. The specimen was peripheral blood. The TCR originated in a human donor with active COVID-19. The donor label of this sample is uncertain. CDR3 in amino acids: CARFSAGAGNTIYF. The DNA for the CDR3 is TGTGCCAGGTTTTCGGCCGGGGCTGGAAACACCATATATTTT.